This TCR beta chain was observed in a study of blood T cell repertoires in COVID-19. Overall study context: Both acute and convalescent COVID-19 samples were obtained from the United States, Italy and Spain. PBMCs, B-cell-depleted T cells, or T cells provided the cDNA or gDNA that made up the material.

Source study methods: How many nucleated cells were present was estimated from reference gene primer amplification. Assay used: immunoSEQ multiplex PCR; TCRdb lists only in-frame clones, some missing. V and J calls and clone size are as listed in that table; D and trimming were resolved from the DNA. The sample has 25,000 to 35,000 clones, 92% seen once. There are 14 residues in the CDR3. The V gene's germline CDR1 is MNHEY and CDR2 SVGAGI. The V and J ends lost 4 bases and 3 bases, in that order; junction bases with no gene match: 2. The genes are TRBV6-5 and TRBJ1-3; 8 bases match TRBD1. This receptor was identified in a man aged 50-59 years with active COVID-19. Material: peripheral blood. CDR3 DNA sequence: TGTGCCAGCAGTTCCGACAGGGGTGGAAACACCATATATTTT. It codes for CASSSDRGGNTIYF.